These T cell receptor beta chains were read from a single sample in a study of blood T cell repertoires in COVID-19. Clones were sequenced by immunoSEQ multiplex PCR, and TCRdb holds only the in-frame ones, with some missing. In the table there are approximately 280,000 clones, roughly 85% of which are singletons. The sequencing sample was made of peripheral blood. Every receptor here comes from a man aged 50-60 years with active or convalescent COVID-19. The CDR3 runs from the conserved cysteine through the conserved F or W. The D gene is left open where the match is weak. Clone size is shown for a subset of rows, as once, few, many or a class of expanded clone.

v_gene: TRBV5-1; abundance: NA; d_gene: NA; j_gene: TRBJ1-2; CDR3aa: CASSLDSASAGYGYTF
v_gene: TRBV11-2; abundance: NA; d_gene: TRBD1; j_gene: TRBJ2-5; CDR3aa: CASSFTGTEQETQYF
v_gene: TRBV9; abundance: NA; d_gene: NA; j_gene: TRBJ1-1; CDR3aa: CASSAEGMNTEAFF
v_gene: TRBV12-2; abundance: NA; d_gene: NA; j_gene: TRBJ1-1; CDR3aa: CASRLQNTEAFF
v_gene: TRBV10-3; abundance: NA; d_gene: NA; j_gene: TRBJ2-3; CDR3aa: CAIAQLQTDTQYF
v_gene: TRBV6-2/TRBV6-3; abundance: few; d_gene: TRBD1; j_gene: TRBJ2-1; CDR3aa: CASSRGTGYDNEQFF
v_gene: TRBV9; abundance: NA; d_gene: NA; j_gene: TRBJ1-2; CDR3aa: CASSVGSDYGYTF
v_gene: TRBV14; abundance: NA; d_gene: NA; j_gene: TRBJ1-4; CDR3aa: CASSPRGGNEKLFF
v_gene: TRBV18; abundance: once; d_gene: NA; j_gene: TRBJ1-1; CDR3aa: CASSESAVANTEAFF
v_gene: TRBV7-3; abundance: NA; d_gene: TRBD2; j_gene: TRBJ2-1; CDR3aa: CASSLGSSGGYNEQFF
v_gene: TRBV19; abundance: NA; d_gene: NA; j_gene: TRBJ1-5; CDR3aa: CASSAQGDSNQPQHF
v_gene: TRBV9; abundance: once; d_gene: NA; j_gene: TRBJ2-1; CDR3aa: CASSVGSGPYNEQFF
v_gene: TRBV6-5; abundance: NA; d_gene: NA; j_gene: TRBJ1-5; CDR3aa: CASSYGGGQPQHF
v_gene: TRBV29-1; abundance: NA; d_gene: TRBD1; j_gene: TRBJ2-7; CDR3aa: CSVELTGVSYEQYF
v_gene: TRBV18; abundance: NA; d_gene: TRBD1; j_gene: TRBJ2-2; CDR3aa: CASSPPTGRDTGELFF
v_gene: TRBV5-4; abundance: NA; d_gene: TRBD1; j_gene: TRBJ2-5; CDR3aa: CASSYMGQGRETQYF
v_gene: TRBV12-3/TRBV12-4; abundance: NA; d_gene: TRBD1; j_gene: TRBJ1-2; CDR3aa: CASSAGGGYTF
v_gene: TRBV24-1; abundance: NA; d_gene: NA; j_gene: TRBJ2-1; CDR3aa: CATSTTSYNEQFF
v_gene: TRBV28; abundance: NA; d_gene: TRBD1; j_gene: TRBJ2-5; CDR3aa: CASTLTGRETQYF
v_gene: TRBV7-6; abundance: NA; d_gene: NA; j_gene: TRBJ2-3; CDR3aa: CASSFPGRGTDTQYF
v_gene: TRBV9; abundance: NA; d_gene: TRBD1; j_gene: TRBJ1-4; CDR3aa: CASSASGGTTNEKLFF
v_gene: TRBV28; abundance: few; d_gene: NA; j_gene: TRBJ1-2; CDR3aa: CASTWGTSNYGYTF
v_gene: TRBV7-2; abundance: NA; d_gene: NA; j_gene: TRBJ1-5; CDR3aa: CASSPDRPNQPQHF
v_gene: TRBV5-5; abundance: NA; d_gene: TRBD1; j_gene: TRBJ1-1; CDR3aa: CASSSDRGTEAFF
v_gene: TRBV18; abundance: NA; d_gene: NA; j_gene: TRBJ2-4; CDR3aa: CASSIEAQTKNIQYF
v_gene: TRBV6-2/TRBV6-3; abundance: NA; d_gene: NA; j_gene: TRBJ2-6; CDR3aa: CASSRGFSGANVLTF
v_gene: TRBV7-9; abundance: NA; d_gene: NA; j_gene: TRBJ2-7; CDR3aa: CASSLGPSSEQYF
v_gene: TRBV18; abundance: NA; d_gene: NA; j_gene: TRBJ1-2; CDR3aa: CASSKGDGYTF
v_gene: TRBV12-3/TRBV12-4; abundance: once; d_gene: NA; j_gene: TRBJ2-7; CDR3aa: CASSQQGLEQYF
v_gene: TRBV18; abundance: NA; d_gene: TRBD1; j_gene: TRBJ1-4; CDR3aa: CASSPMGTVNEKLFF
v_gene: TRBV5-4; abundance: NA; d_gene: NA; j_gene: TRBJ1-4; CDR3aa: CASSVQGSNEKLFF
v_gene: TRBV7-8; abundance: once; d_gene: TRBD2; j_gene: TRBJ2-3; CDR3aa: CASSFDSLPLAPTDTQYF
v_gene: TRBV19; abundance: NA; d_gene: NA; j_gene: TRBJ1-5; CDR3aa: CASRPGADQPQHF
v_gene: TRBV5-1; abundance: NA; d_gene: TRBD2; j_gene: TRBJ2-1; CDR3aa: CASSSVSLAGGQFF
v_gene: TRBV19; abundance: NA; d_gene: TRBD2; j_gene: TRBJ2-3; CDR3aa: CASSNSGSRIDTQYF
v_gene: TRBV28; abundance: NA; d_gene: NA; j_gene: TRBJ1-2; CDR3aa: CASSLDTPEHGYTF
v_gene: TRBV27; abundance: NA; d_gene: NA; j_gene: TRBJ1-6; CDR3aa: CASSPRSRFYSGSPLHF
v_gene: TRBV5-6; abundance: NA; d_gene: NA; j_gene: TRBJ1-4; CDR3aa: CASSWSTTPYNEKLFF
v_gene: TRBV19; abundance: NA; d_gene: TRBD1; j_gene: TRBJ2-7; CDR3aa: CASSGTGGTYEQYF
v_gene: TRBV7-9; abundance: NA; d_gene: TRBD1; j_gene: TRBJ1-2; CDR3aa: CASSTQQGGGYTF
v_gene: TRBV2; abundance: NA; d_gene: TRBD1; j_gene: TRBJ1-3; CDR3aa: CASYPGTGRHTIYF
v_gene: TRBV5-6; abundance: NA; d_gene: NA; j_gene: TRBJ1-2; CDR3aa: CASSLGQIYGYTF
v_gene: TRBV28; abundance: NA; d_gene: NA; j_gene: TRBJ1-5; CDR3aa: CASSLSGNQPQHF
v_gene: TRBV12-3/TRBV12-4; abundance: once; d_gene: NA; j_gene: TRBJ1-1; CDR3aa: CASSFATTEAFF
v_gene: TRBV5-6; abundance: NA; d_gene: TRBD2; j_gene: TRBJ2-7; CDR3aa: CASTPGLAGYEQYF
v_gene: TRBV30; abundance: NA; d_gene: NA; j_gene: TRBJ1-1; CDR3aa: CAYDRNPNTEAFF
v_gene: TRBV5-1; abundance: NA; d_gene: NA; j_gene: TRBJ1-6; CDR3aa: CASSLIGNSPLHF